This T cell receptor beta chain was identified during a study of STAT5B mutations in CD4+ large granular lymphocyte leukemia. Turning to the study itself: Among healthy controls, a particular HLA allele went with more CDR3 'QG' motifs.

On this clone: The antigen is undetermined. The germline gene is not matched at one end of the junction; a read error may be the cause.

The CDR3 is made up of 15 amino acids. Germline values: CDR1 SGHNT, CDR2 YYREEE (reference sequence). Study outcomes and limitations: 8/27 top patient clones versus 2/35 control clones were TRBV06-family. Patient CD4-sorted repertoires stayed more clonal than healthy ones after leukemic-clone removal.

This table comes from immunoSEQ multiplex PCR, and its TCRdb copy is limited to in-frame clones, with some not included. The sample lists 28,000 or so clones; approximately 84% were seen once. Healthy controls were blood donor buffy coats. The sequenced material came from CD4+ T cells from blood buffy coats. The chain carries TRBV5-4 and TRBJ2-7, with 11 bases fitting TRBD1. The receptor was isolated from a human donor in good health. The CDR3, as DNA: TGTGCCAGCAGCCAGGACAGGGGGCGATCCTCCGAGCAGTACTTC. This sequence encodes CASSQDRGRSSEQYF.